The T cell receptor beta chain described here comes from a study of T cell changes during pregnancy in multiple sclerosis (dated by TCRdb to about 2019). Describing the broader study: The study looked at changes in the T cell repertoire across pregnancy in women with multiple sclerosis.

Receptor amplification or capture employed the immunoSEQ multiplex PCR assay. The clones in this table, taken by TCRdb from immuneACCESS, are in-frame only. Not every clone is retained; where verified, under half of the shortfall comes from an unresolved V gene, and the cause of the rest is unknown. In all, the sample holds approximately 51,000 clones, and 90% to 95% of those were seen once. 0.58% of the sample rests with the top ten. With regard to this clone: The antigen it binds to is not known. Base qualities are missing; no much larger clone stands one base away.

Spanning cysteine to phenylalanine, the CDR3 consists of 18 amino acids. Solely the CDR3 DNA is kept, with 54 bases framed from the first base. The germline V gene encodes CDR1 LGHNA and CDR2 YSLEER. A distance of 14 bases separates the germline ends of V and J, which lose 0 bases and 0 bases respectively. This TCR came from a female donor with multiple sclerosis, enrolled in a pregnancy study. The specimen was CD4+ T cells from peripheral blood mononuclear cells, collected in the second trimester of pregnancy. The sequence links TRBV4-3 to TRBJ1-4; TRBD1 could be the D gene, as 6 bases match. CDR3 region: CASSQDRQGTTTNEKLFF. The base sequence is TGCGCCAGCAGCCAAGATCGGCAGGGGACAACAACTAATGAAAAACTGTTTTTT.